This TCR beta chain came from a study of shared clonotypes between healthy human individuals (dated by TCRdb to 2020 to 2021). Broadly, across the study: The cohort included a few men and a couple of women between 18 and 49 years of age. For each donor, CD4 naive and CD4 memory were each given three plates, CD8 naive was given two plates, and CD8 memory was given one plate. Blood TCR repertoires of about 5 healthy adults were deeply sequenced to estimate repertoire size and the extent of clonotype sharing between individuals. Each donor's leukapheresis produced roughly between roughly 0.9 and 9 billion PBMCs. Different laboratories and diverse techniques were used to prepare libraries and sequence TCR repertoires, to increase sequencing depth and limit assay-specific biases.

Using the deep immunoSEQ assay, multiplex PCR amplified TCR CDR3 regions from genomic DNA. Extracted genomic DNA from each cell subset was distributed evenly across all wells of several immunoSEQ 96-well plates, and each plate was treated as a replicate. Each replicate PCR for sorted subsets received about 210 ng genomic DNA, equal to tens of thousands of T cell genomes. Purified libraries were measured with a Qubit 3.0 fluorometer, size-checked on a Bioanalyzer 2100, and measured again with the KAPA Library Quantification kit. Every immunoSEQ 96-well plate was sequenced on a dedicated single-read 150-cycle Illumina NextSeq 550 flow cell. As for the original processing: The immunoSEQ output contained only junctional sequences without quality scores, so filtering could not match that applied to full-length reads. Sequences were annotated with PyIR, a Python wrapper for IgBLAST v1.9, using IMGT germline references to assign V/J genes and CDR3. Reads with weak V/J assignments (E-value above 1e-6), missing CDR3, stop codons, out-of-frame junctions, or ambiguous translated residues were removed. V3J clonotypes were defined as sequences sharing the same inferred V gene, J gene, and CDR3 amino acid sequence. To compute the percentage overlap between repertoires, the number of shared unique clonotypes was divided by the size of the smaller repertoire. Three approaches were used to assess repertoire richness: RTK rarefaction, the Chao1 estimator, and Recon v2.1 estimates of unobserved clonotypes. For all TCRbeta clonotypes obtained by the gDNA method from a few donors, generation probabilities were computed with OLGA. TCRdb stores this immuneACCESS table with in-frame sequences only. Part of the clones is absent; in the studies checked, under half of the shortfall reflects unresolved V genes, and no reason is known for the rest. For V, J and clone size, that table is used; D and trimming come from the DNA. The sample contains 2 million to 2.5 million clones, approximately 94% of them found a single time. The ten largest clones represent more than 0.1% of the sample.

CDR1 MDHEN and CDR2 SYDVKM are derived from the germline V gene. Relative to germline, V is 7 bases shorter and J is 8 bases shorter, with 21 bases between their ends. The CDR3 sequence holds 15 residues, the cysteine and phenylalanine included. Here the CDR3 DNA is all that survives: 45 bases in frame from base 1. General study outcomes and caveats: Because the study included a small number of donors, the genetic and exposure-history diversity represented was limited. Rarefaction of sorted-subset datasets indicated incomplete sequencing despite the large sequencing depth. Sharing across several donors was observed for around 5% of naive CD4, over 3% of naive CD8, about 2.3% of memory CD4, and approximately 0.41% of memory CD8 clonotypes. Pairwise subsampling indicated that sequencing depth was expected to affect the degree of clonotype sharing among donors. Sampling was limited to blood, and TCR repertoires in tissue likely differ from TCR repertoires in blood. Higher generation probabilities were observed for clonotypes shared by all four sorted-subset donors than for non-shared clonotypes. Naive subsets generally had larger estimated clonotype richness than memory subsets.

The donors were healthy, HIV-negative adults with no recently reported acute infections or vaccinations. Every donor was a Caucasian adult living in Nashville, Tennessee, USA. CD4+ T cells were enriched through magnetic negative selection, after which naive cells were positively selected on CD45RA and the remaining negative fraction served as the memory subset. Blood was collected by leukapheresis, and PBMCs were isolated by Ficoll-Histopaque density gradient centrifugation and then cryopreserved in liquid nitrogen vapor phase. Analytical flow cytometry was used to check the purity and quantity of every magnetically sorted T cell population. Genomic DNA was isolated from every sorted fraction and measured by UV absorbance on a Nanodrop 2000c. A word on this clone: The antigen it recognizes is unknown. Base qualities are not at hand, and no much larger clone is one base apart.

The chain uses TRBV28 and TRBJ2-1; the D gene could be either TRBD1 or TRBD2, each agreeing at 5 bases. What was sequenced was naive CD4+ T cells sorted from blood. The sample's cell subset or site label, in plain terms: CD45RA+ positively selected. This sequence originates from a young man in good health. This receptor has the CDR3 CASIEGAGAGDEQFF. At the DNA level, the sequence is TGTGCCAGCATCGAAGGCGCCGGGGCCGGCGATGAGCAGTTCTTC.